A few counts support the clone carrying this T cell receptor beta chain. Its matching antigen is unknown. TCR beta CDR3 regions were amplified from RNA transcripts. In the first-round RT-PCR of the TCR CDR3, the HTBI primer set was used. Each CDR3 protein is one row after TCRdb ran MiXCR on the multiplex PCR reads. The table includes about 700,000 distinct CDR3 sequences, 11% to 15% detected once. These data belong to a study of T cells in Graves' hyperthyroidism and ophthalmopathy. The study, taken as a whole, reports: The model predicted ophthalmopathy a median roughly 6.3 months before onset.

Stable Graves' hyperthyroidism meant no ophthalmopathy progression within 18 months. PBMCs stemmed from less than 13 ml fresh peripheral blood. Sequencing input: blood. The TCR sequence derives from a woman aged 18-29 years with Graves' hyperthyroidism.

The CDR3 DNA follows: TGTGCCAGCTCACCGAAGACAGGGTCCTCAACTAATGAAAAACTGTTTTTT. Protein product: CASSPKTGSSTNEKLFF. V is TRBV18 and J is TRBJ1-4; 7 nucleotides line up with TRBD1. The CDR3 covers 17 residues. V lost 3 bases to trimming and J lost 0 bases; unmatched junction nucleotides: 7. The V gene's germline CDR1 is KGHSH and CDR2 LQKENI.